The rows below give T cell receptor beta chains drawn from one sample of a study of cytomegalovirus exposure and HLA in healthy donors. TCRdb's table, derived via immunoSEQ multiplex PCR, lists solely in-frame clones and lacks some. The profile shows 150,000 to 200,000 clones, 71% of them singletons. What was sequenced was PBMCs. The receptors derive from a woman in her thirties in good health and CMV-seronegative. Both conserved end residues are part of each CDR3. The D gene is left open where the match is weak. Clone size is not always given. Where it is, it says once, few, many or a class for expanded clones.

J gene	V gene	clone size	D gene	CDR3 protein	CDR3 DNA
TRBJ2-2	TRBV25-1	NA	TRBD1	CASSELEDRAVAGELFF	TGTGCCAGCAGTGAATTAGAGGACAGGGCGGTTGCCGGGGAGCTGTTTTTT
TRBJ2-6	TRBV5-4	NA	TRBD1	CASSAGTGDTGANVLTF	TGTGCCAGCAGCGCCGGGACAGGGGACACTGGGGCCAACGTCCTGACTTTC
TRBJ2-5	TRBV5-4	once	TRBD2	CASSFIRAGAFKTQYF	TGTGCCAGCAGCTTCATCCGAGCGGGGGCTTTTAAGACCCAGTACTTC
TRBJ2-7	TRBV12-5	few	NA	CASGTGSGVWEQYF	TGTGCTAGTGGTACCGGGTCAGGGGTATGGGAGCAGTACTTC
TRBJ2-2	TRBV15	NA	TRBD2	CATSSQRGINTGELFF	TGTGCCACCAGCAGCCAGCGGGGGATAAACACCGGGGAGCTGTTTTTT
TRBJ2-7	TRBV27	NA	TRBD2	CASSFGTSVREQYF	TGTGCCAGCAGTTTTGGGACTAGCGTGAGGGAGCAGTACTTC
TRBJ2-3	TRBV5-1	NA	TRBD2	CASSWGLDTDTQYF	TGCGCCAGCAGCTGGGGACTAGACACAGATACGCAGTATTTT
TRBJ1-2	TRBV11-2	NA	NA	CASRGGGLDGYTF	TGTGCCAGCAGGGGCGGGGGTCTGGATGGCTACACCTTC
TRBJ2-5	TRBV7-2	NA	NA	CASSREQEQYF	TGTGCCAGCAGCCGAGAACAGGAGCAGTACTTC
TRBJ1-5	TRBV11-2	NA	NA	CASSLMSSNQPQHF	TGTGCCAGCAGCTTAATGAGTAGCAATCAGCCCCAGCATTTT
TRBJ2-2	TRBV10-3	once	TRBD2	CAISERGDHTGELFF	TGTGCCATCAGTGAACGGGGGGACCACACCGGGGAGCTGTTTTTT
TRBJ2-1	TRBV19	NA	TRBD2	CASSTAAGAYNEQFF	TGTGCCAGTAGTACAGCAGCGGGGGCCTACAATGAGCAGTTCTTC
TRBJ1-4	TRBV5-1	NA	TRBD1	CASSPGQGRGDEKLFF	TGCGCCAGCAGCCCGGGACAGGGGCGCGGAGATGAAAAACTGTTTTTT
TRBJ2-3	TRBV4-1	NA	TRBD2	CASSHLLGTRSTDTQYF	TGCGCCAGCAGCCACCTCTTGGGGACTAGAAGCACAGATACGCAGTATTTT
TRBJ2-7	TRBV28	once	NA	CASSSTSSAVGEQYF	TGTGCCAGCAGTTCTACTAGTAGCGCCGTGGGTGAGCAGTACTTC
TRBJ2-5	TRBV15	NA	NA	CATRTGLGETQYF	TGTGCCACCAGGACGGGACTTGGGGAGACCCAGTACTTC
TRBJ2-5	TRBV28	once	TRBD1	CASSLSWTGGETQYF	TGTGCCAGCAGTTTATCCTGGACAGGGGGCGAGACCCAGTACTTC
TRBJ2-5	TRBV5-1	NA	NA	CASSLVIQETQYF	TGCGCCAGCAGCTTGGTTATCCAAGAGACCCAGTACTTC
TRBJ2-3	TRBV28	NA	TRBD2	CASRRAGGRDTQYF	TGTGCCAGCAGAAGAGCGGGGGGGCGAGATACGCAGTATTTT
TRBJ1-5	TRBV5-6	NA	NA	CASQLGAGGSQPQHF	TGTGCCTCTCAGCTTGGGGCAGGCGGAAGTCAGCCCCAGCATTTT
TRBJ2-1	TRBV30	NA	TRBD2	CAWSVRDYPYNEQFF	TGTGCCTGGAGTGTGAGGGACTATCCCTACAATGAGCAGTTCTTC
TRBJ1-2	TRBV30	NA	NA	CAWSRGGGYTF	TGTGCCTGGAGTCGGGGTGGGGGCTACACCTTC
TRBJ1-1	TRBV19	NA	NA	CASSIVGVGTEAFF	TGTGCCAGTAGTATTGTAGGGGTGGGCACTGAAGCTTTCTTT
TRBJ1-2	TRBV9	NA	TRBD1	CASSVLSGGNYGYTF	TGTGCCAGCAGCGTATTGTCAGGGGGGAACTATGGCTACACCTTC
TRBJ2-2	TRBV27	NA	NA	CASSWGPNTGELFF	TGTGCCAGTAGTTGGGGGCCTAACACCGGGGAGCTGTTTTTT
TRBJ2-5	TRBV7-8	NA	NA	CASSEAGREETQYF	TGTGCCAGCAGCGAGGCCGGGAGAGAGGAGACCCAGTACTTC
TRBJ1-5	TRBV6-6	NA	TRBD1	CASWDRRQPQHF	TGTGCCAGCTGGGACAGGCGGCAGCCCCAGCATTTT
TRBJ1-3	TRBV2	NA	NA	CASSVQGWGSGNTIYF	TGTGCCAGCAGTGTACAGGGATGGGGCTCTGGAAACACCATATATTTT
TRBJ2-5	TRBV7-2	NA	TRBD1	CASSLDRGLETQYF	TGTGCCAGCAGCTTAGACAGGGGGTTGGAGACCCAGTACTTC
TRBJ2-3	TRBV10-3	NA	NA	CAISESRGEDTQYF	TGTGCCATCAGTGAGTCCAGGGGGGAAGATACGCAGTATTTT
TRBJ2-3	TRBV2	NA	NA	CATRGGESTDTQYF	TGTGCCACCAGGGGCGGGGAGAGCACAGATACGCAGTATTTT
TRBJ1-1	TRBV28	once	NA	CASLGGAEAFF	TGTGCCAGCCTTGGGGGGGCTGAAGCTTTCTTT
TRBJ2-7	TRBV4-3	many	NA	CASSQDRIDSGEQYF	TGCGCCAGCAGCCAAGATCGAATCGACAGTGGAGAGCAGTACTTC
TRBJ1-5	TRBV6-5	few	NA	CASSYSSQPQHF	TGTGCCAGCAGTTACTCGAGCCAGCCCCAGCATTTT
TRBJ2-5	TRBV29-1	NA	NA	CSAREGLGETQYF	TGCAGCGCCCGGGAAGGCTTAGGAGAGACCCAGTACTTC
TRBJ1-1	TRBV19	NA	NA	CASSSAGQAFF	TGTGCCAGTAGTTCGGCAGGGCAAGCTTTCTTT
TRBJ2-1	TRBV5-1	NA	NA	CASSKDLYNEQFF	TGCGCCAGCAGTAAGGACTTGTACAATGAGCAGTTCTTC
TRBJ1-1	TRBV6-6	few	NA	CASSYGLGAPEAFF	TGTGCCAGCAGTTACGGCTTGGGGGCCCCTGAAGCTTTCTTT
TRBJ1-1	TRBV7-8	few	NA	CASSLAAEGWRATEAFF	TGTGCCAGCAGCTTAGCGGCTGAGGGTTGGAGGGCCACTGAAGCTTTCTTT
TRBJ2-7	TRBV6-6	NA	NA	CASSYSAQGGSYEQYF	TGTGCCAGCAGTTACTCTGCCCAGGGTGGCTCCTACGAGCAGTACTTC
TRBJ2-2	TRBV7-3	NA	NA	CASSLEGWGTGELFF	TGTGCCAGCAGCTTAGAGGGTTGGGGCACCGGGGAGCTGTTTTTT
TRBJ2-1	TRBV11-1	NA	NA	CASSYDIISYNEQFF	TGTGCCAGCAGTTACGACATCATCTCCTACAATGAGCAGTTCTTC
TRBJ1-2	TRBV28	NA	NA	CASSLRWGHGANYGYTF	TGTGCCAGCAGCCTTAGGTGGGGACACGGGGCAAACTATGGCTACACCTTC
TRBJ1-2	TRBV29-1	NA	NA	CSVGAGTTIYGYTF	TGCAGCGTCGGGGCCGGGACAACCATCTATGGCTACACCTTC
TRBJ2-7	TRBV28	NA	NA	CASSPGLRYEQYF	TGTGCCAGCAGTCCCGGACTCCGGTACGAGCAGTACTTC
TRBJ2-7	TRBV5-8	NA	TRBD1	CASSIGQGLAYEQYF	TGTGCCAGCAGCATCGGACAGGGATTGGCCTACGAGCAGTACTTC